The entry below describes one TCR beta chain. This sample was included in a study of OX40 agonist ivuxolimab in advanced cancers. Background on the study: Patients received intravenous ivuxolimab every 2 weeks at 0.01 to 10 mg/kg. Patients achieving partial responses numbered three: one hepatocellular carcinoma case and two cutaneous melanoma cases.

Assay used: immunoSEQ multiplex PCR; TCRdb lists only in-frame clones, some missing. Among about 50,000 clones, 80% to 95% were seen once, and the ten largest hold 6.5% to 7.5%. Germline values: CDR1 SEHNR, CDR2 FQNEAQ (reference sequence). The CDR3 contains 17 residues. V was trimmed by 5 bases and J by 3 bases, leaving 22 bases between them. The chain employs TRBV7-9 and TRBJ2-5; D call uncertain. This sequence originates from an adult with an advanced solid tumor such as melanoma, head and neck, liver or kidney cancer. The material sequenced was CD4+ or CD8+ T cells sorted from blood, taken in a trial of the OX40 agonist ivuxolimab. CDR3 sequence (DNA): TGTGCCAGCAGCCTGACACCCGATCAAGGGCGGAAAGAGACCCAGTACTTC. It translates to CASSLTPDQGRKETQYF.